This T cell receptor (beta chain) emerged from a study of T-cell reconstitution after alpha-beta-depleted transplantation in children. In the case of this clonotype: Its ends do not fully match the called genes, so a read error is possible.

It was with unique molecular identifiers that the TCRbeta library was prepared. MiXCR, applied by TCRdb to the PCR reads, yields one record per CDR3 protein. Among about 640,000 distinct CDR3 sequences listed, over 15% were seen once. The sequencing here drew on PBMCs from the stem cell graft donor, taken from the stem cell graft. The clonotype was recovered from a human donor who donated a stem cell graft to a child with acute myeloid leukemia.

The CDR3 nucleotides are TGCACCAGCAGCCTTGACTTGGGGTATGGCTACACCTTC. This encodes CTSSLDLGYGYTF. The rearrangement uses TRBV5-1 and TRBJ1-2; D gene ambiguous. CDR1 SGHRS and CDR2 YFSETQ come from the germline V gene. The CDR3 runs 13 residues.